A single sample is the source of the 29 T cell receptor beta chains below, sequenced in a study of identical twins. A single record per CDR3 protein comes from TCRdb applying MiXCR to the 5' RACE reads. The repertoire includes roughly 700,000 distinct CDR3 sequences, under 9% of them detected once, and more than 0.75% sits in the top ten. Another study also made use of these data, one on yellow fever vaccine responses in identical twins.

Sequenced input: PBMCs. These receptors were taken from a woman between 18 and 30 years old in good health.

V gene TRBV4-3 combines with J gene TRBJ2-3; the D gene could be TRBD1 or TRBD2 (5 bases each). CDR3 length: 16 residues. Trimming took 0 bases from V and 3 from J, leaving 13 bases between them. Germline loops: CDR1 LGHNA, CDR2 YSLEER. In DNA form, the CDR3 reads TGCGCCAGCAGCCAAGATCTTGGGGGAGTTACAGATACGCAGTATTTT. It encodes CASSQDLGGVTDTQYF.

This chain connects TRBV4-3 to TRBJ2-1; 10 bases map to TRBD2. Trimming removed 4 bases from V and 9 bases from J; junction bases left unmatched: 9. The CDR3 totals 15 residues. CDR1 is LGHNA and CDR2 is YSLEER in the germline V gene. The CDR3 sequence is CASSPTRLAGAEQFF. CDR3 sequence (DNA): TGCGCCAGCAGCCCCACCCGCCTAGCGGGAGCTGAGCAGTTCTTC.

The chain couples TRBV2 to TRBJ2-6, with a weak D call TRBD2 (5 bases). V lost 7 bases and J lost 4, with 23 bases in between. CDR3 length: 18 amino acids. CDR1 and CDR2 (germline): SNHLY, FYNNEI. In DNA, the CDR3 is TGTGCCAGCAAAGGGCGGACTCAAGTTTTCTCCGGGGCCAACGTCCTGACTTTC. It specifies CASKGRTQVFSGANVLTF. Full variable domain (rest looked up from reference TRBV2 and TRBJ2-6): EPEVTQTPSHQVTQMGQEVILRCVPISNHLYFYWYRQILGQKVEFLVSFYNNEISEKSEIFDDQFSVERPDGSNFTLKIRSTKLEDSAMYFCASKGRTQVFSGANVLTFGAGSRLTVL.

This clonotype was recorded a few times. The V call is TRBV19, the J call TRBJ2-1; D possibly corresponds to TRBD2 (6 bases). Germline-derived CDR1 and CDR2 are LNHDA and SQIVND (reference sequence). This CDR3 is 14 amino acids long. With 6 bases removed from V and 7 bases from J, the gap between germline ends came to 16 bases. The CDR3 loop is CASRRGSEWNEQFF. CDR3 coding DNA: TGTGCCAGTAGGCGGGGTTCTGAATGGAATGAGCAGTTCTTC.

In this sample, this clonotype turned up many times. This rearrangement joins TRBV29-1 to TRBJ2-3; 7 nucleotides match TRBD1. J gave up 1 base and V 3 bases, and 7 bases lay outside the gene matches. CDR3 size: 15 residues. Germline V gene data show CDR1 as SQVTM and CDR2 as ANQGSEA. CDR3 sequence (DNA): TGCAGCGTTGAGGAACAGGGGATAGGCACAGATACGCAGTATTTT. It encodes CSVEEQGIGTDTQYF.

This clonotype came up a few times. V usage is TRBV5-1 and J usage is TRBJ1-2, with D hard to call. This CDR3 is 17 amino acids long. V lost 0 bases and J lost 5, with 20 bases in between. From germline, CDR1 is SGHRS and CDR2 YFSETQ. In DNA form, the CDR3 reads TGCGCCAGCAGCTTGGGTCCTCTTTCCCGGGATGAGTATGGCTACACCTTC. The encoded protein is CASSLGPLSRDEYGYTF.

This clonotype was detected only a few times. The chain is built from TRBV29-1 and TRBJ1-1; no reliable D call. CDR1 is SQVTM and CDR2 is ANQGSEA in the germline V gene. The length of the CDR3 is 16 residues. Trimming pared 6 bases from V and 1 base from J, leaving 21 bases between. DNA of the CDR3: TGCAGCGTGATACAATTTAATTCCGGGCAGAACACTGAAGCTTTCTTT. It yields the protein CSVIQFNSGQNTEAFF.

This clonotype was counted at least ten times. The chain has TRBV5-1 and TRBJ2-1; TRBD2 matches 8 bases. This CDR3 has 16 residues. Germline V lookup: CDR1 SGHRS, CDR2 YFSETQ. V lost 0 bases and J lost 2; bases outside the gene matches: 4. In DNA, the CDR3 is TGCGCCAGCAGCTTGGTTGGTAGCGGGACCTACAATGAGCAGTTCTTC. As protein: CASSLVGSGTYNEQFF.

This clonotype was counted between two and nine times. V and J are TRBV20-1 and TRBJ2-1, with D possibly being TRBD2 (6 bases). V was shortened by 3 bases and J by 9 bases, with 15 bases between the two germline ends. There are 13 residues in the CDR3. Germline-derived CDR1 and CDR2 are DFQATT and SNEGSKA (reference sequence). CDR3 sequence reads: CSARAAGFGEQFF. The CDR3 DNA is TGCAGTGCTAGGGCTGCGGGATTTGGTGAGCAGTTCTTC.

This clonotype was counted at least ten times. The genes are TRBV3-1 and TRBJ2-5, with 11 positions matching TRBD2. The CDR3 runs 15 residues. CDR1 LGHDT and CDR2 YNNKEL come from the germline V gene (reference sequence). With 4 bases clipped from V and 5 bases from J, the junction kept 6 bases outside the gene matches. Here the CDR3 reads CASSPSGGTEETQYF. CDR3 coding DNA: TGTGCCAGCAGCCCTAGCGGGGGGACCGAGGAGACCCAGTACTTC.

This chain links TRBV27 with TRBJ1-2, with TRBD1 as a possible D gene (6 bases). CDR1 is MNHEY and CDR2 is SMNVEV in the germline V gene (reference sequence). V was trimmed by 3 bases and J by 7 bases, leaving 12 bases between them. This CDR3 contains 13 residues. The CDR3 DNA reads TGTGCCAGCAGTTTTCAGGGGCTCAGTGGCTACACCTTC. It translates to CASSFQGLSGYTF.

V usage is TRBV7-8 and J usage is TRBJ2-7; D remains unclear. The CDR3 is 12 amino acids. V shed 5 bases and J shed 2 bases, with 7 bases lying between them. Germline values: CDR1 SGHVS, CDR2 FQNEAQ. The CDR3 loop is CASSVGTYEQYF. CDR3 bases: TGTGCCAGCAGCGTGGGGACCTACGAGCAGTACTTC.

V is TRBV12-3 or TRBV12-4 and J is TRBJ2-7; TRBD1 aligns across 8 bases. This CDR3 is built from 20 residues. Trimming at V came to 3 bases and at J to 0 bases, leaving 19 bases not matched to a gene. CDR3 in DNA: TGTGCCAGCAGTTTTTCCCCCGGGACAGGTCGATTCTCGAGCTCCTACGAGCAGTACTTC. Protein sequence: CASSFSPGTGRFSSSYEQYF.

The sample holds a few counts of this clonotype. V usage is TRBV6-5 and J usage is TRBJ2-2; D uncertain. The V gene's germline CDR1 is MNHEY and CDR2 SVGAGI. The CDR3 contains 14 residues. V lost 2 bases to trimming and J lost 7 bases, with 11 bases between them. The chain's CDR3 is CASSYLNLGGELFF. The CDR3 DNA sequence: TGTGCCAGCAGTTACCTTAACTTGGGCGGGGAGCTGTTTTTT.

The chain links TRBV25-1 to TRBJ2-4, with 9 bases aligning to TRBD2. In germline, CDR1 is MGHDK, CDR2 SYGVNS. The CDR3 loop spans 15 amino acids. The V segment lost 3 bases and the J segment 4 bases; nucleotides outside the gene matches: 4. The CDR3 here is CASSDTAGGKNIQYF. The CDR3 DNA reads TGTGCCAGCAGTGATACAGCGGGAGGAAAAAACATTCAGTACTTC.

The chain recombines TRBV15 with TRBJ2-2; tentatively, D is TRBD1 (6 bases). V lost 9 bases and J 0 bases, leaving 14 bases between the germline ends. This CDR3 has 15 residues. Germline CDR1 reads LNHNV; CDR2 reads YYDKDF (reference sequence). CDR3 nucleotide sequence: TGTGCCACTACCACGGGACACGCGAACACCGGGGAGCTGTTTTTT. The encoded protein is CATTTGHANTGELFF.

This clonotype was seen more than once but under ten times. The chain carries TRBV7-6 and TRBJ2-6; D is unresolved. Germline assignment: CDR1 SGHVS and CDR2 FNYEAQ. This CDR3 contains 18 residues. The germline V and J ends were trimmed by 2 bases and 0 bases, with 14 bases remaining between them. CDR3: CASSLKISDLSGANVLTF. DNA for the CDR3: TGTGCCAGCAGCTTAAAAATCTCAGACCTCTCTGGGGCCAACGTCCTGACTTTC.

This clonotype was recorded at least ten times. The chain carries TRBV10-3 and TRBJ2-1; 8 bases are a match to TRBD2. CDR3 size: 13 residues. V was clipped by 8 bases and J by 3 bases; unmatched bases: 3. Germline loops: CDR1 ENHRY, CDR2 SYGVKD. Written as DNA, the CDR3 is TGTGCCATCTTTAGCGGGAACTACAATGAGCAGTTCTTC. This codes for CAIFSGNYNEQFF.

The rearrangement uses TRBV20-1 and TRBJ2-6; D perhaps matches TRBD1 (6 bases). Germline assignment: CDR1 DFQATT and CDR2 SNEGSKA (reference sequence). The V end lost 6 bases, the J end lost 0 bases, and 15 bases lay between the germline ends. This CDR3 contains 16 residues. This chain's CDR3 is CSAARGRPSGANVLTF. The CDR3 coding sequence is TGCAGTGCGGCCAGGGGCCGCCCCTCTGGGGCCAACGTCCTGACTTTC.

There are a few counts of this clonotype. The chain is built from TRBV10-3 and TRBJ1-2; unclear D gene. Germline loops: CDR1 ENHRY, CDR2 SYGVKD. CDR3 length: 12 residues. Trimming removed 3 bases from V and 5 bases from J, with 7 bases in between. The CDR3 sequence is CAISEGLYGYTF. The DNA for the CDR3 is TGTGCCATCAGTGAAGGGTTGTATGGCTACACCTTC.

This chain joins TRBV3-1 and TRBJ1-1; a possible D gene is TRBD1 (6 bases). This CDR3 spans 18 amino acids. Germline values: CDR1 LGHDT, CDR2 YNNKEL (reference sequence). Between the trimmed V and J ends, which lost 4 bases and 6 bases, there was a span of 27 bases. The CDR3 is CASSPGHTKGQRIPEAFF. Here the CDR3 DNA reads TGTGCCAGCAGCCCGGGACACACAAAAGGTCAAAGGATCCCTGAAGCTTTCTTT.

The sample holds a few counts of this clonotype. V usage is TRBV20-1 and J usage is TRBJ1-6; D may be TRBD1 (6 bases). Germline V lookup: CDR1 DFQATT, CDR2 SNEGSKA (reference sequence). The CDR3 sequence is 14 residues long. The ends were cut back, 2 bases at V and 16 bases at J, with 21 bases in the middle. In nucleotides, the CDR3 is TGCAGTGCTAGACCCCGGGACATACCTCCTAATCTCCACTTT. Encoded protein: CSARPRDIPPNLHF.

The chain employs TRBV20-1 and TRBJ1-5; 7 bases line up with TRBD1. This CDR3 has 14 residues. Trimming took 6 bases from V and 2 from J; bases not matched to a gene: 7. CDR1 is DFQATT, CDR2 SNEGSKA, per germline (reference sequence). This CDR3 is CSAAGTVGNQPQHF. DNA of the CDR3: TGCAGTGCAGCCGGGACAGTGGGCAATCAGCCCCAGCATTTT.

This clonotype was detected only a few times. J is TRBJ2-1 and V is TRBV7-9, with D unresolved. Germline CDR1 and CDR2: SEHNR and FQNEAQ (reference sequence). Trimming pared 5 bases from V and 4 bases from J, leaving 12 bases between. The CDR3 runs to 14 residues. DNA for the CDR3: TGTGCCAGCAGCCCCACTCAGCCTTACAATGAGCAGTTCTTC. This gives the protein CASSPTQPYNEQFF. The entire variable domain, with the rest obtained from reference TRBV7-9 and TRBJ2-1, is as follows: DTGVSQNPRHKITKRGQNVTFRCDPISEHNRLYWYRQTLGQGPEFLTYFQNEAQLEKSRLLSDRFSAERPKGSFSTLEIQRTEQGDSAMYLCASSPTQPYNEQFFGPGTRLTVL.

This clonotype has a count of ten or more. This chain connects TRBV24-1 to TRBJ2-2; 9 nucleotides agree with TRBD1. V lost 5 bases to trimming and J lost 3 bases; unmatched junction nucleotides: 6. Germline values: CDR1 KGHDR, CDR2 SFDVKD. This CDR3 contains 16 residues. CDR3 in DNA: TGTGCCACCAGTGCGATGGACAGGGGATACACCGGGGAGCTGTTTTTT. Its protein is CATSAMDRGYTGELFF.

This clonotype came up many times. V and J are TRBV27 and TRBJ2-7, with a tentative D call TRBD2 (6 bases). Germline assignment: CDR1 MNHEY and CDR2 SMNVEV (reference sequence). This CDR3 has 15 amino acids. Between the trimmed V and J ends, which lost 10 bases and 1 base, there was a span of 20 bases. The CDR3 is CATSVSGERSYEQYF. DNA for the CDR3: TGTGCCACCTCCGTTTCGGGAGAGAGATCCTACGAGCAGTACTTC.

On this clonotype: This may arise from a read error, as a much more abundant clone is one base away. The chain carries TRBV2 and TRBJ2-1; possible D gene TRBD1, 6 bases. CDR1 SNHLY and CDR2 FYNNEI come from the germline V gene. The CDR3 extends over 17 amino acids. CDR3: CASSDRPGQPSGNGQFF. The CDR3 coding sequence is TGTGCCAGCAGTGACAGACCGGGACAACCATCCGGCAATGGGCAGTTCTTC.

The chain has TRBV30 and TRBJ2-4; 7 nucleotides agree with TRBD1. Unmatched junction bases numbered 20, after V lost 0 bases and J lost 0 bases. Germline CDR1 is GTSNPN and CDR2 is SVGIG (reference sequence). The CDR3 runs 21 residues. This CDR3 reads CAWSVLTLAGGTLGAKNIQYF. The CDR3, as DNA: TGTGCCTGGAGTGTGTTAACCCTGGCAGGGGGAACCCTAGGAGCCAAAAACATTCAGTACTTC.

This clonotype has just a few counts. This rearrangement joins TRBV20-1 to TRBJ2-5; 9 bases agree with TRBD2. With 1 base clipped from V and 2 bases from J, the junction kept 5 bases outside the gene matches. Germline values: CDR1 DFQATT, CDR2 SNEGSKA (reference sequence). The CDR3 has 15 residues. CDR3 amino acids: CSARASGRPQETQYF. Written as DNA, the CDR3 is TGCAGTGCTAGAGCAAGCGGGAGGCCACAAGAGACCCAGTACTTC.